This record looks at one T cell receptor (beta chain) sequence and its context. This sample is part of a study of cytomegalovirus exposure and HLA in healthy donors. Data came from immunoSEQ multiplex PCR; TCRdb stores just in-frame clones and leaves some out. The repertoire includes about 82,000 clones, about 92% of them detected once, and about 0.68% sits in the top ten. The germline V gene encodes CDR1 MNHEY and CDR2 SMNVEV (reference sequence). V gave up 7 bases and J gave up 6 bases, with 9 bases separating them. The CDR3 runs to 11 residues. The rearrangement uses TRBV27 and TRBJ1-2; D unresolved. This receptor was identified in a man younger than 35 in good health and CMV-seronegative. Sequenced input: PBMCs. In nucleotides, the CDR3 is TGTGCCAGCAAGCGGGGAGATGGCTACACCTTC. This encodes CASKRGDGYTF.